Shown below are 13 T cell receptor beta chains from a single sample sequenced in a study of siplizumab effects on memory and regulatory T cells. Here immunoSEQ multiplex PCR was the method, and the copy in TCRdb shows in-frame clones only, minus some. The sample has 99,000 or so clones; roughly 91% are singletons. Specimen: CD4+ T cells sorted from blood. The source of these receptors is a human donor in good health.

The V gene is TRBV29-1, the J gene TRBJ2-5; TRBD1 matches at 8 bases. This CDR3 spans 13 amino acids. With V trimmed by 6 bases and J by 5 bases, 8 bases remained unmatched. CDR1 is SQVTM and CDR2 is ANQGSEA in the germline V gene. This chain's CDR3 is CSVAGGRGETQYF. CDR3 sequence (DNA): TGCAGCGTCGCAGGGGGCAGGGGGGAGACCCAGTACTTC.

The genes are TRBV5-1 and TRBJ2-7, with no clear D. The V gene's germline CDR1 is SGHRS and CDR2 YFSETQ. The V end was cut by 0 bases, the J end by 5 bases, with 9 bases between. The CDR3 is 13 amino acids. The CDR3 protein is CASSLALAHEQYF. CDR3 in DNA: TGCGCCAGCAGCTTGGCCTTAGCCCACGAGCAGTACTTC.

This clone was detected a few times. The chain is built from TRBV10-1 and TRBJ2-2, with D possibly called TRBD1 or TRBD2 (5 bases each). This CDR3 has 13 residues. Looked up from germline, CDR1 is WNHNN and CDR2 is SYGVQD (reference sequence). V lost 0 bases and J 7 bases, leaving 6 bases between the germline ends. The CDR3 nucleotides are TGCGCCAGCAGTGAGTCGGGGGTCGGGGAGCTGTTTTTT. Protein sequence: CASSESGVGELFF.

This clone was observed once. This rearrangement joins TRBV5-1 to TRBJ2-1, with D perhaps matching TRBD1 or TRBD2 (6 bases each). Trimming left V 4 bases short and J 5 bases short, with 10 bases between. The CDR3 is made up of 13 amino acids. Germline V gene data show CDR1 as SGHRS and CDR2 as YFSETQ. In DNA, the CDR3 is TGCGCCAGCAGCGCGGGACAAAACAATGAGCAGTTCTTC. Translation gives CASSAGQNNEQFF. Full variable domain (outside the CDR3, taken from reference TRBV5-1 and TRBJ2-1): KAGVTQTPRYLIKTRGQQVTLSCSPISGHRSVSWYQQTPGQGLQFLFEYFSETQRNKGNFPGRFSGRQFSNSRSEMNVSTLELGDSALYLCASSAGQNNEQFFGPGTRLTVL.

The chain combines TRBV9 with TRBJ2-1; 10 nucleotides line up with TRBD1. The CDR3 runs 15 residues. The trim removed 0 bases at V and 6 bases at J, leaving 3 bases unmatched. Germline CDR1 reads SGDLS; CDR2 reads YYNGEE. DNA of the CDR3: TGTGCCAGCAGCGTAGGAGGGACAGGGGCCAATGAGCAGTTCTTC. Translation: CASSVGGTGANEQFF.

V is TRBV9 and J is TRBJ2-1, with 12 positions matching TRBD2. CDR1 and CDR2 from the germline V gene are SGDLS and YYNGEE. This CDR3 has 17 residues. Trimming cost V 4 bases and J 6 bases; bases outside gene matches: 11. The CDR3: CASSILAGGLIGNEQFF. CDR3 DNA: TGTGCCAGCAGCATCCTAGCGGGGGGGCTGATTGGCAATGAGCAGTTCTTC.

The chain carries TRBV30 and TRBJ2-3; maybe TRBD2 (6 bases). Germline V CDR1 and CDR2: GTSNPN, SVGIG (reference sequence). Trimming removed 1 base from V and 4 bases from J, with 9 bases in between. This CDR3 has 13 amino acids. CDR3 sequence reads: CAWSGAGSDTQYF. Written as DNA, the CDR3 is TGTGCCTGGAGTGGTGCGGGGTCAGATACGCAGTATTTT.

The chain employs TRBV9 and TRBJ2-1, with D possibly TRBD2 on 7 matching bases. V was pared by 3 bases and J by 3 bases, with 19 bases between. Per germline, CDR1 SGDLS and CDR2 YYNGEE. The CDR3 has 17 residues. CDR3 in DNA: TGTGCCAGCAGCGCGCCAGGGGCGGGGGCCCTCTACAATGAGCAGTTCTTC. Its translation is CASSAPGAGALYNEQFF.

The chain carries TRBV30 and TRBJ1-1; no firm D call. This CDR3 has 14 amino acids. Trimming pared 3 bases from V and 0 bases from J, leaving 11 bases between. Germline assignment: CDR1 GTSNPN and CDR2 SVGIG (reference sequence). CDR3 nucleotides: TGTGCCTGGAGGGCGGACGGATTGAACACTGAAGCTTTCTTT. It yields the protein CAWRADGLNTEAFF.

The chain is built from TRBV19 and TRBJ1-1, with 11 bases that match TRBD1. Germline V CDR1 and CDR2: LNHDA, SQIVND (reference sequence). V lost 3 bases, J lost 9 bases, and 3 bases stayed unmatched. The CDR3 covers 13 residues. The CDR3 DNA reads as TGTGCCAGTAGTATGGACAGGGGGCGGCAAGCTTTCTTT. Translation: CASSMDRGRQAFF.

The DNA for the CDR3 is TGTGCCAGCAGTTACCGGTTTGACTATGGCTACACCTTC. Its translation: CASSYRFDYGYTF. The chain couples TRBV6-6 to TRBJ1-2, with no clear D. The CDR3 is made up of 13 amino acids. Germline V gene data show CDR1 as MNHNY and CDR2 as SVGAGI (reference sequence). The V end lost 2 bases, the J end lost 3 bases, and 7 bases lay between the germline ends.

This sequence joins TRBV6-5 and TRBJ1-3; D is unresolved. Trimming removed 6 bases at V and 0 bases at J, with 6 bases between. Germline V gene data show CDR1 as MNHEY and CDR2 as SVGAGI. The CDR3 totals 13 residues. CDR3 sequence reads: CASSRDSGNTIYF. For the CDR3, the DNA is TGTGCCAGCAGCAGAGACTCTGGAAACACCATATATTTT.

V usage is TRBV7-9 and J usage is TRBJ2-7; 8 bases are shared with TRBD1. This CDR3 has 15 residues. Germline CDR1 and CDR2: SEHNR and FQNEAQ (reference sequence). The junction had 8 bases not matched to a gene; V was cut back by 4 bases and J by 3 bases. The CDR3 coding sequence is TGTGCCAGCAGCTCCAGGACAGGGAATGGCTACGAGCAGTACTTC. This gives the protein CASSSRTGNGYEQYF.